The 14 T cell receptor beta chains given below trace back to one sample, sequenced in a study of blood T cell repertoires in COVID-19. Clones were read by immunoSEQ multiplex PCR, and TCRdb kept only the in-frame ones, dropping some. The sample has 200,000 or so clones, approximately 82% seen once. The sample was peripheral blood. The receptors here all came from a human donor with acute or convalescent COVID-19. The donor label of this sample is uncertain.

This clone is medium-sized. V usage is TRBV6-2 or TRBV6-3 and J usage is TRBJ2-1; TRBD2 agrees at 11 bases. This CDR3 is built from 15 residues. Germline trimming cut 4 bases from V and 8 bases from J; bases unmatched to any gene: 7. The germline CDR1 and CDR2 sequences are MNHEY and SVGEGT. CDR3 nucleotide sequence: TGTGCCAGCAGTTCTCATACTAGCGGGAGAGATGAGCAGTTCTTC. Translated: CASSSHTSGRDEQFF.

This chain uses TRBV10-3 with TRBJ2-5, with 8 bases aligning to TRBD1. V gave up 5 bases and J gave up 3 bases; unmatched junction bases: 2. Germline lookup yields CDR1 ENHRY and CDR2 SYGVKD. The CDR3 extends over 13 amino acids. The CDR3 loop reads CAISPTGEETQYF. CDR3 nucleotides: TGTGCCATCAGTCCGACAGGGGAAGAGACCCAGTACTTC.

There are a few counts of this clone. The chain is built from TRBV12-3 or TRBV12-4 and TRBJ1-4; TRBD1 is a possible D gene (6 bases). The germline V and J ends were trimmed by 6 bases and 4 bases, with 9 bases remaining between them. The CDR3 is 13 residues long. CDR3 coding DNA: TGTGCCAGCAGGAAAGGGGGTAATGAAAAACTGTTTTTT. It is translated as CASRKGGNEKLFF.

This chain uses TRBV15 with TRBJ2-7; maybe TRBD2 (5 bases). The germline V gene has CDR1 LNHNV and CDR2 YYDKDF (reference sequence). The CDR3 totals 15 residues. The V and J ends lost 0 bases and 3 bases respectively, with 12 bases between them. CDR3 sequence: CATSRENSGFYEQYF. CDR3 nucleotides: TGTGCCACCAGCAGAGAAAATTCGGGGTTCTACGAGCAGTACTTC.

This clone has only a few counts. V and J are TRBV19 and TRBJ1-2; D not resolved. Trimming left V 6 bases short and J 8 bases short, with 19 bases between. The CDR3 is made up of 14 amino acids. In germline, CDR1 is LNHDA, CDR2 SQIVND (reference sequence). CDR3 nucleotides: TGTGCCAGTAGCCTCCGCAGTTCCCGGGAAGGCTACACCTTC. Protein: CASSLRSSREGYTF.

CDR3 residues: CASSHILRQGSTEAFF. CDR3 bases: TGTGCCAGCAGCCATATCCTTAGGCAGGGGAGCACTGAAGCTTTCTTT. The chain couples TRBV3-1 (or the pseudogene TRBV3-2) to TRBJ1-1; D might be TRBD1 (6 bases). V was pared by 3 bases and J by 4 bases, with 18 bases between. The length of the CDR3 is 16 residues. The germline gives CDR1 LGHDT, CDR2 YNNKEL (reference sequence).

V is TRBV10-3 and J is TRBJ1-5, with D perhaps TRBD1 (5 bases). This CDR3 region has 14 residues. The germline gives CDR1 ENHRY, CDR2 SYGVKD. Trimming removed 0 bases at V and 6 bases at J, with 9 bases between. CDR3 sequence reads: CAISESRGGQPQHF. For the CDR3, the DNA is TGTGCCATCAGTGAGTCGAGGGGAGGTCAGCCCCAGCATTTT.

This rearrangement joins TRBV3-1 (or the pseudogene TRBV3-2) to TRBJ2-7; TRBD1 might be the D (7 bases). Trimming removed 4 bases from V and 9 bases from J, with 19 bases in between. CDR1 is LGHDT and CDR2 is YNNKEL in the germline V gene (reference sequence). The CDR3 consists of 14 residues. Written as DNA, the CDR3 is TGTGCCAGCAGCCCCCCAGGGGGGAACCGCGGGCAGTACTTC. This translates into CASSPPGGNRGQYF.

The chain couples TRBV28 to TRBJ1-2; D remains unclear. The CDR3 spans 13 residues. The V gene's germline CDR1 is MDHEN and CDR2 SYDVKM. V shed 3 bases and J shed 8 bases, with 13 bases lying between them. The CDR3, as DNA: TGTGCCAGCAGTTTTCGGGTTCCTGGGGGCTACACCTTC. This sequence encodes CASSFRVPGGYTF.

The chain couples TRBV30 to TRBJ1-6, with 9 bases lining up with TRBD1. V trimming: 3 bases; J trimming: 9 bases; junction bases outside the gene matches: 6. This CDR3 comprises 14 residues. In germline, CDR1 is GTSNPN, CDR2 SVGIG (reference sequence). The CDR3 loop is CAWRMDRGSSPLHF. The DNA for the CDR3 is TGTGCCTGGAGAATGGACAGGGGAAGTTCACCCCTCCACTTT. Full variable domain (missing parts from reference TRBV30 and TRBJ1-6): SQTIHQWPATLVQPVGSPLSLECTVEGTSNPNLYWYRQAAGRGLQLLFYSVGIGQISSEVPQNLSASRPQDRQFILSSKKLLLSDSGFYLCAWRMDRGSSPLHFGNGTRLTVT.

CDR3 coding DNA: TGCGCCAGCCGCCCTTGGGAGGGCGACGAGCAGTACTTC. Translation: CASRPWEGDEQYF. The V and J genes are TRBV5-1 and TRBJ2-7; 7 bases agree with TRBD2. CDR1 is SGHRS and CDR2 is YFSETQ in the germline V gene. The CDR3 is made up of 13 amino acids. V lost 7 bases, J lost 5 bases, and 9 bases stayed unmatched.

The rearrangement joins TRBV28 to TRBJ2-7; D unresolved. The ends were cut back, 2 bases at V and 0 bases at J, with 8 bases in the middle. Germline V gives CDR1 MDHEN, CDR2 SYDVKM. There are 14 residues in the CDR3. CDR3 loop: CASSLAPSSYEQYF. The DNA for the CDR3 is TGTGCCAGCAGTTTAGCACCGAGCTCCTACGAGCAGTACTTC.

V is TRBV28 and J is TRBJ1-3, with a weak D call TRBD1 (5 bases). Germline V gene sequence: CDR1 MDHEN, CDR2 SYDVKM. V lost 5 bases and J 10 bases, leaving 9 bases between the germline ends. The CDR3 covers 11 residues. CDR3 in amino acids: CASSVRETIYF. CDR3 nucleotides: TGTGCCAGCAGTGTCAGGGAAACCATATATTTT. The full variable domain, with the rest looked up from reference TRBV28 and TRBJ1-3, is DVKVTQSSRYLVKRTGEKVFLECVQDMDHENMFWYRQDPGLGLRLIYFSYDVKMKEKGDIPEGYSVSREKKERFSLILESASTNQTSMYLCASSVRETIYFGEGSWLTVV.

The rearrangement uses TRBV11-2 and TRBJ1-4, with D unresolved. V gave up 5 bases and J gave up 8 bases, with 21 bases separating them. CDR1 and CDR2 from the germline V gene are SGHAT and FQNNGV. CDR3 length: 16 amino acids. CDR3 in amino acids: CASSPRGGSFREKLFF. CDR3 in DNA: TGTGCCAGCAGCCCCCGGGGTGGCTCTTTTCGGGAAAAACTGTTTTTT.